One and the same sample provided the 14 T cell receptor beta chains below, sequenced in a study of cytomegalovirus exposure and HLA in healthy donors. The PCR had 60 Vbeta and 13 Jbeta primers. Using immunoSEQ multiplex PCR, the repertoire was profiled, and TCRdb retains in-frame clones only, with some absent. This table holds under 200,000 clones, more than 70% found once. Sequencing used PBMCs. The receptors come from a girl between 10 and 17 years old in good health and CMV-seronegative.

This clone is a singleton in its sample. This CDR3 is CASSLGDYGYTF. DNA for the CDR3: TGCGCCAGCAGCTTAGGAGACTATGGCTACACCTTC. V and J are TRBV5-1 and TRBJ1-2; D gene uncertain. The ends were cut back, 2 bases at V and 3 bases at J, with 5 bases in the middle. Germline loops: CDR1 SGHRS, CDR2 YFSETQ. CDR3 size: 12 residues.

This chain uses TRBV5-1 with TRBJ2-5, with D maybe TRBD1 (7 bases). This CDR3 is 15 amino acids long. Trimming removed 2 bases from V and 4 bases from J, with 15 bases in between. Germline V lookup: CDR1 SGHRS, CDR2 YFSETQ. As DNA, the CDR3 is TGCGCCAGCAGCTTCGGCAGGGGGGCTGGAGAGACCCAGTACTTC. This gives the protein CASSFGRGAGETQYF. Based on the CDR3 plus reference TRBV5-1 and TRBJ2-5, the full variable domain is KAGVTQTPRYLIKTRGQQVTLSCSPISGHRSVSWYQQTPGQGLQFLFEYFSETQRNKGNFPGRFSGRQFSNSRSEMNVSTLELGDSALYLCASSFGRGAGETQYFGPGTRLLVL.

This clone came up a few times. The chain carries TRBV27 and TRBJ1-1; 10 bases agree with TRBD1. V gave up 4 bases and J gave up 6 bases; unmatched junction bases: 8. The V gene's germline CDR1 is MNHEY and CDR2 SMNVEV (reference sequence). The length of the CDR3 is 15 residues. The CDR3 DNA is TGTGCCAGCAGTTCACTGGGACAGGGGACCCCTGAAGCTTTCTTT. Translation gives CASSSLGQGTPEAFF.

This clone was found once. The J gene is TRBJ1-2, the V gene TRBV6-1; 11 nucleotides match TRBD1. V trimming: 11 bases; J trimming: 6 bases; junction bases outside the gene matches: 14. Germline lookup yields CDR1 MNHNS and CDR2 SASEGT. The CDR3 is 15 amino acids. The CDR3 sequence is CAGSDRGHVKDGYTF. In DNA form, the CDR3 reads TGTGCCGGATCGGACAGGGGGCATGTTAAGGATGGCTACACCTTC.

The rearrangement links TRBV5-6 to TRBJ1-2; D is perhaps TRBD1 (6 bases). Germline CDR1 reads SGHDT; CDR2 reads YYEEEE. V was pared by 2 bases and J by 4 bases, with 12 bases between. The CDR3 consists of 14 residues. Here the CDR3 reads CASSLGQGLYGYTF. The CDR3 bases are TGTGCCAGCAGCTTAGGGCAGGGGCTCTATGGCTACACCTTC.

This clone has more than one count but fewer than ten. This chain uses TRBV2 with TRBJ1-1, with 7 positions matching TRBD1. The CDR3 contains 15 residues. Germline values: CDR1 SNHLY, CDR2 FYNNEI. With 2 bases clipped from V and 1 base from J, the junction kept 4 bases outside the gene matches. In nucleotides, the CDR3 is TGTGCCAGCAGTGAACAGACAGGGACGAACACTGAAGCTTTCTTT. It translates to CASSEQTGTNTEAFF.

The rearrangement links TRBV10-1 to TRBJ1-1; D is unresolved. From germline, CDR1 is WNHNN and CDR2 SYGVQD (reference sequence). V lost 4 bases to trimming and J lost 0 bases, with 6 bases between them. CDR3 length: 13 amino acids. The CDR3 DNA is TGCGCCAGCAGTGTGGACTTGAACACTGAAGCTTTCTTT. This translates into CASSVDLNTEAFF.

This chain joins TRBV7-9 and TRBJ1-1; perhaps TRBD1 as D (5 bases). CDR3 size: 15 residues. V lost 5 bases and J lost 5, with 18 bases in between. Germline lookup yields CDR1 SEHNR and CDR2 FQNEAQ (reference sequence). The CDR3 nucleotides are TGTGCCAGCAGCCCAGCCGGGGGAGTAGGGACTGAAGCTTTCTTT. It is translated as CASSPAGGVGTEAFF.

J is TRBJ1-1 and V is TRBV18; D might be TRBD1 (5 bases). With 4 bases removed from V and 0 bases from J, the gap between germline ends came to 18 bases. Germline V gene lookup returns CDR1 KGHSH and CDR2 LQKENI. The length of the CDR3 is 17 residues. The DNA for the CDR3 is TGTGCCAGCTCACAAAGGGGAATCCAAGAAGTGAACACTGAAGCTTTCTTT. It is translated as CASSQRGIQEVNTEAFF.

CDR3 in amino acids: CASNDRHSGNTIYF. DNA for the CDR3: TGTGCCAGTAATGACAGACACTCTGGAAACACCATATATTTT. The chain is built from TRBV19 and TRBJ1-3; a possible D gene is TRBD1 (5 bases). CDR3 length: 14 amino acids. Trimming removed 7 bases from V and 0 bases from J, with 10 bases in between. Germline-derived CDR1 and CDR2 are LNHDA and SQIVND (reference sequence).

The chain combines TRBV5-1 with TRBJ2-3, with 10 bases aligning to TRBD2. The length of the CDR3 is 16 residues. Germline CDR1 reads SGHRS; CDR2 reads YFSETQ. Trimming removed 1 base from V and 2 bases from J; junction bases left unmatched: 4. CDR3 DNA: TGCGCCAGCAGCTTGTGGCTAGCGGGGGCCACAGATACGCAGTATTTT. The encoded protein is CASSLWLAGATDTQYF.

The rearrangement links TRBV27 to TRBJ1-1; TRBD1 agrees at 10 bases. V shed 6 bases and J 1 base; nucleotides not matched to a gene: 5. Germline CDR1 is MNHEY and CDR2 is SMNVEV (reference sequence). The CDR3 consists of 15 residues. The CDR3 is CASRRQGAGNTEAFF. The DNA for the CDR3 is TGTGCCAGCAGGAGACAGGGGGCAGGGAACACTGAAGCTTTCTTT.

The chain recombines TRBV5-6 with TRBJ1-5; no definite D call. The CDR3 length is 16 residues. The V gene's germline CDR1 is SGHDT and CDR2 YYEEEE. V gave up 3 bases and J gave up 0 bases, with 13 bases separating them. CDR3 DNA: TGTGCCAGCAGCTCCCCCGGCGGGTTTAGCAATCAGCCCCAGCATTTT. It encodes CASSSPGGFSNQPQHF.

This sequence joins TRBV10-1 and TRBJ1-5; D unresolved. This CDR3 region has 12 residues. V lost 7 bases to trimming and J lost 6 bases, with 10 bases between them. Germline CDR1 reads WNHNN; CDR2 reads SYGVQD (reference sequence). CDR3 amino acids: CASNCMSQPQHF. In nucleotides, the CDR3 is TGCGCCAGCAACTGTATGAGTCAGCCCCAGCATTTT.